This is a list of T cell receptor beta chains from one sample in a study of response to subunit inactivated influenza vaccine. Using its own MiXCR run on the RT-PCR reads, TCRdb lists one record per CDR3 protein. The repertoire includes more than 450,000 distinct CDR3 sequences, over 9.5% of them detected once, and 9.5% to 13% sits in the top ten. The sequencing used PBMCs from blood, collected on the day of vaccination. The receptors come from a man between 45 and 60 years old who received an inactivated influenza vaccine. Each CDR3 is given with its conserved first and last residue. The order of the fields is J gene, V gene, clone size, D gene, CDR3 DNA, CDR3 protein. D genes are given only for firm matches. Only part of the rows carry a size: once, few, many, or a class if the clone is expanded.

j_gene: TRBJ2-3; v_gene: TRBV27; abundance: medium-sized; d_gene: TRBD1; CDR3nt: TGTGCCAGCAGTTTGCAGGGGGCCTTCACAGATACGCAGTATTTT; CDR3aa: CASSLQGAFTDTQYF
j_gene: TRBJ2-3; v_gene: TRBV15; abundance: few; d_gene: TRBD2; CDR3nt: TGTGCCACCTCCAGCGGGAGGGCAGGAGATACGCAGTATTTT; CDR3aa: CATSSGRAGDTQYF
j_gene: TRBJ1-1; v_gene: TRBV13; abundance: few; d_gene: NA; CDR3nt: TGTGCCAGCAGCCAGGGACGGCGGAACACTGAAGCTTTCTTT; CDR3aa: CASSQGRRNTEAFF
j_gene: TRBJ1-5; v_gene: TRBV28; abundance: few; d_gene: TRBD1; CDR3nt: TGTGCCAGCAGCGACAGGGGGTACCGGCCCCAGCATTTT; CDR3aa: CASSDRGYRPQHF
j_gene: TRBJ2-2; v_gene: TRBV6-1; abundance: few; d_gene: TRBD1; CDR3nt: TGTGCCAGCAACAACAGGGGGCGCAGTACCGGGGAGCTGTTTTTT; CDR3aa: CASNNRGRSTGELFF
j_gene: TRBJ2-5; v_gene: TRBV6-2/TRBV6-3; abundance: few; d_gene: NA; CDR3nt: TGTGCCAGCAGTTCCCCTGACATCCCCGAGGAGACCCAGTACTTC; CDR3aa: CASSSPDIPEETQYF
j_gene: TRBJ2-2; v_gene: TRBV5-5; abundance: few; d_gene: NA; CDR3nt: TGTGCCAGCAGCCTGAAAAGTACAGGGAGCTCAAACACCGGGGAGCTGTTTTTT; CDR3aa: CASSLKSTGSSNTGELFF
j_gene: TRBJ2-5; v_gene: TRBV6-1; abundance: NA; d_gene: TRBD1; CDR3nt: TGTGCCAGCAGGAGGGGACAGGGCAACCAAGAGACCCAGTACTTC; CDR3aa: CASRRGQGNQETQYF
j_gene: TRBJ1-2; v_gene: TRBV19; abundance: NA; d_gene: NA; CDR3nt: TGTGCCAGTAGTATTTTTACTATTGACGCCAGCTATGGCTACACCTTC; CDR3aa: CASSIFTIDASYGYTF
j_gene: TRBJ2-1; v_gene: TRBV14; abundance: few; d_gene: NA; CDR3nt: TGTGCCAGCAGCCAAGATCTTGTCGGGGGCGCTTTGGATGAGCAGTTCTTC; CDR3aa: CASSQDLVGGALDEQFF
j_gene: TRBJ2-1; v_gene: TRBV20-1; abundance: NA; d_gene: TRBD2; CDR3nt: TGCAGTGAACTAGCGGGCCATTCCTCAAACAATGAGCAGTTCTTC; CDR3aa: CSELAGHSSNNEQFF
j_gene: TRBJ1-1; v_gene: TRBV7-6; abundance: few; d_gene: NA; CDR3nt: TGTGCCAGCAGCACAGGACTGAACACTGAAGCTTTCTTT; CDR3aa: CASSTGLNTEAFF
j_gene: TRBJ2-5; v_gene: TRBV4-2; abundance: NA; d_gene: TRBD2; CDR3nt: TGTGCCAGCAGCCAAGCAGGACTAGCGGGAGGGCAAGAGACCCAGTACTTC; CDR3aa: CASSQAGLAGGQETQYF
j_gene: TRBJ2-1; v_gene: TRBV5-1; abundance: few; d_gene: TRBD1; CDR3nt: TGCGCCAGCAGCTTGGGGACAGGGGGCTTCCAGCCCTACAATGAGCAGTTCTTC; CDR3aa: CASSLGTGGFQPYNEQFF
j_gene: TRBJ1-6; v_gene: TRBV12-3/TRBV12-4; abundance: NA; d_gene: TRBD1; CDR3nt: TGTGCCAGCAGCCCGACAGGGTTTGCCAATTCACCCCTCCACTTT; CDR3aa: CASSPTGFANSPLHF
j_gene: TRBJ2-3; v_gene: TRBV20-1; abundance: many; d_gene: TRBD2; CDR3nt: TGCAGTGCTAGAGACCTAGCGGCCGGAGATACGCAGTATTTT; CDR3aa: CSARDLAAGDTQYF
j_gene: TRBJ1-2; v_gene: TRBV4-1; abundance: few; d_gene: NA; CDR3nt: TGCGCCAGCAGCCAAATCCTGGGGGCGCTTGGCTATGGCTACACCTTC; CDR3aa: CASSQILGALGYGYTF
j_gene: TRBJ1-6; v_gene: TRBV12-3/TRBV12-4; abundance: many; d_gene: NA; CDR3nt: TGTGCCAGCAGTCCGGACAGCCTACTCTATAATTCACCCCTCCACTTT; CDR3aa: CASSPDSLLYNSPLHF
j_gene: TRBJ1-5; v_gene: TRBV20-1; abundance: few; d_gene: NA; CDR3nt: TGCAGTGCTAGTAAAGACTCATTTAGCAATCAGCCCCAGCATTTT; CDR3aa: CSASKDSFSNQPQHF
j_gene: TRBJ2-1; v_gene: TRBV11-1; abundance: NA; d_gene: NA; CDR3nt: TGTGCCAGCAGCTTAGCTGGTGCAGGGCCTTACTACAATGAGCAGTTCTTC; CDR3aa: CASSLAGAGPYYNEQFF
j_gene: TRBJ2-1; v_gene: TRBV7-1; abundance: NA; d_gene: TRBD2; CDR3nt: TGTGCCAGCAGCTCGAAACGGAGCGGGGGGGGACCCAAAACTGCTTTCTACAATGAGCAGTTCTTC; CDR3aa: CASSSKRSGGGPKTAFYNEQFF
j_gene: TRBJ2-1; v_gene: TRBV29-1; abundance: NA; d_gene: NA; CDR3nt: TGCAGCGCTGACGACAATGAGCAGTTCTTC; CDR3aa: CSADDNEQFF
j_gene: TRBJ2-3; v_gene: TRBV10-3; abundance: many; d_gene: NA; CDR3nt: TGTGCCATCAGTGACAGGGGAGTGCCAGATACGCAGTATTTT; CDR3aa: CAISDRGVPDTQYF
j_gene: TRBJ2-6; v_gene: TRBV27; abundance: few; d_gene: NA; CDR3nt: TGTGCCAGCAGTTTTTGGGGACGGACCTCTGGGGCCAACGTCCTGACTTTC; CDR3aa: CASSFWGRTSGANVLTF
j_gene: TRBJ2-5; v_gene: TRBV7-2; abundance: few; d_gene: NA; CDR3nt: TGTGCCAGCAGCCCTAGTGCGGGGGCGGAGACCCAGTACTTC; CDR3aa: CASSPSAGAETQYF
j_gene: TRBJ2-7; v_gene: TRBV6-5; abundance: NA; d_gene: TRBD1; CDR3nt: TGTGCCAGCAGTTACGGGACAGGTTACGAGCAGTACTTC; CDR3aa: CASSYGTGYEQYF
j_gene: TRBJ1-2; v_gene: TRBV20-1; abundance: few; d_gene: NA; CDR3nt: TGCAGTGCCATCCCGGACCGGGATAGGGGCTACACCTTC; CDR3aa: CSAIPDRDRGYTF
j_gene: TRBJ2-1; v_gene: TRBV21-1; abundance: NA; d_gene: NA; CDR3nt: TGTGCCAGCTTCCCCCCTAGCGGTTACAATGAGCAGTTCTTC; CDR3aa: CASFPPSGYNEQFF
j_gene: TRBJ2-1; v_gene: TRBV3-1; abundance: few; d_gene: TRBD2; CDR3nt: TGTGCCAGCAGCCAAGGGCCGGGGGGCTCCTACAATGAGCAGTTCTTC; CDR3aa: CASSQGPGGSYNEQFF
j_gene: TRBJ2-7; v_gene: TRBV4-2; abundance: NA; d_gene: NA; CDR3nt: TGTGCCAGCAGCCAAGATTCGGGGCTAGCCTACGAGCAGTACTTC; CDR3aa: CASSQDSGLAYEQYF
j_gene: TRBJ2-3; v_gene: TRBV5-6; abundance: few; d_gene: NA; CDR3nt: TGTGCCAGCAGCTTTCGGACGGCCGATGGAGATACGCAGTATTTT; CDR3aa: CASSFRTADGDTQYF
j_gene: TRBJ2-7; v_gene: TRBV28; abundance: NA; d_gene: NA; CDR3nt: TGTGCCAGCAGTTCCATGGCAGAAACCTCCTACGAGCAGTACTTC; CDR3aa: CASSSMAETSYEQYF
j_gene: TRBJ2-2; v_gene: TRBV29-1; abundance: few; d_gene: NA; CDR3nt: TGCAGCGTTGCCTTCAGGGAGGTCACCGGGGAGCTGTTTTTT; CDR3aa: CSVAFREVTGELFF
j_gene: TRBJ2-3; v_gene: TRBV27; abundance: many; d_gene: NA; CDR3nt: TGTGCCAGCACCCCCCTGCTCGGGGTGACAGATACGCAGTATTTT; CDR3aa: CASTPLLGVTDTQYF
j_gene: TRBJ1-1; v_gene: TRBV6-2/TRBV6-3; abundance: few; d_gene: NA; CDR3nt: TGTGCCAGCAGGATAACAGAAACTGAAGCTTTCTTT; CDR3aa: CASRITETEAFF
j_gene: TRBJ2-7; v_gene: TRBV28; abundance: few; d_gene: NA; CDR3nt: TGTGCCAGCAGCCCCATGGCAGGGGCGGAGAGCGAGCAGTACTTC; CDR3aa: CASSPMAGAESEQYF
j_gene: TRBJ2-5; v_gene: TRBV5-1; abundance: few; d_gene: NA; CDR3nt: TGCGCCAGCAGCTTGTTCTCACGACCTGATACACAGTACCAAGAGACCCAGTACTTC; CDR3aa: CASSLFSRPDTQYQETQYF
j_gene: TRBJ2-3; v_gene: TRBV20-1; abundance: few; d_gene: TRBD2; CDR3nt: TGCAGTGCTAGAGTGGCTAGCGGGTTTACAGATACGCAGTATTTT; CDR3aa: CSARVASGFTDTQYF
j_gene: TRBJ2-7; v_gene: TRBV7-2; abundance: many; d_gene: NA; CDR3nt: TGTGCCAGCAGCTTAGACAGGACACCCCCCTACGAGCAGTACTTC; CDR3aa: CASSLDRTPPYEQYF
j_gene: TRBJ2-1; v_gene: TRBV6-1; abundance: few; d_gene: TRBD2; CDR3nt: TGTGCCAGCCGCTCTAGCGGGGGGTTTTATACTGAGCAGTTCTTC; CDR3aa: CASRSSGGFYTEQFF
j_gene: TRBJ2-1; v_gene: TRBV12-3/TRBV12-4; abundance: NA; d_gene: TRBD2; CDR3nt: TGTGCCAGCAACCCCGGGGGGGCCGCTCTTTTCGAGCAGTTCTTC; CDR3aa: CASNPGGAALFEQFF
j_gene: TRBJ2-7; v_gene: TRBV18; abundance: few; d_gene: NA; CDR3nt: TGTGCCAGCTCACCACGAAGGGGAGAGGGCTACGAGCAGTACTTC; CDR3aa: CASSPRRGEGYEQYF
j_gene: TRBJ2-7; v_gene: TRBV10-3; abundance: many; d_gene: NA; CDR3nt: TGTGCCATCAGCGAGACTAGGACAGTGTCCTCCTACGAGCAGTACTTC; CDR3aa: CAISETRTVSSYEQYF
j_gene: TRBJ2-7; v_gene: TRBV18; abundance: NA; d_gene: NA; CDR3nt: TGTGCCAGCTCACCTGGAGGGGGAGGCTTTTACGAGCAGTACTTC; CDR3aa: CASSPGGGGFYEQYF
j_gene: TRBJ2-3; v_gene: TRBV20-1; abundance: NA; d_gene: NA; CDR3nt: TGCAGTGCGGAGGACACACGCACAGATACGCAGTATTTT; CDR3aa: CSAEDTRTDTQYF
j_gene: TRBJ2-5; v_gene: TRBV20-1; abundance: few; d_gene: NA; CDR3nt: TGCAGTGCTAGAGTAGTTCCCCAAGAGACCCAGTACTTC; CDR3aa: CSARVVPQETQYF
j_gene: TRBJ2-6; v_gene: TRBV5-1; abundance: few; d_gene: TRBD1; CDR3nt: TGCGCCAGCAGCCGAAGAGCACGGACAGGAGACTCTGGGGCCAACGTCCTGACTTTC; CDR3aa: CASSRRARTGDSGANVLTF
j_gene: TRBJ2-6; v_gene: TRBV20-1; abundance: NA; d_gene: NA; CDR3nt: TGCAGTGCTAGACATGTGGCTGGGGCCAACGTCCTGACTTTC; CDR3aa: CSARHVAGANVLTF
j_gene: TRBJ1-1; v_gene: TRBV28; abundance: NA; d_gene: NA; CDR3nt: TGTGCCAGCAGTTTTGCCCAGGAGATTAAAGCTTTCTTT; CDR3aa: CASSFAQEIKAFF
j_gene: TRBJ1-2; v_gene: TRBV2; abundance: NA; d_gene: NA; CDR3nt: TGTGCCAGCAGGTGGGACGGAAACTATGGCTACACCTTC; CDR3aa: CASRWDGNYGYTF
j_gene: TRBJ2-2; v_gene: TRBV4-3; abundance: NA; d_gene: NA; CDR3nt: TGCGCCAGCAGCCAAGTCAGCTATACCGGGGAGCTGTTTTTT; CDR3aa: CASSQVSYTGELFF